In this sample, the clone carrying this T cell receptor beta chain turned up a few times. This specimen belongs to a study of response to subunit inactivated influenza vaccine. TCRdb re-derived calls from the RT-PCR reads in MiXCR, one entry per CDR3 protein. The sample carries over 150,000 distinct CDR3 sequences, around a tenth recorded once. Looked up from germline, CDR1 is SNHLY and CDR2 is FYNNEI. The CDR3 runs to 13 residues. The ends were cut back, 4 bases at V and 0 bases at J, with 7 bases in the middle. This chain connects TRBV2 to TRBJ2-7, with no clear D. This clonotype was sampled from a man between 50 and 75 years old who received an inactivated influenza vaccine. The sequencing here drew on CD8+ T cells sorted from PBMCs, taken approximately 25 months after vaccination. CDR3: CASSGGNSYEQYF. In DNA form, the CDR3 reads TGTGCCAGCAGTGGCGGCAACTCCTACGAGCAGTACTTC. Complete variable domain (other parts from reference TRBV2 and TRBJ2-7): EPEVTQTPSHQVTQMGQEVILRCVPISNHLYFYWYRQILGQKVEFLVSFYNNEISEKSEIFDDQFSVERPDGSNFTLKIRSTKLEDSAMYFCASSGGNSYEQYFGPGTRLTVT.